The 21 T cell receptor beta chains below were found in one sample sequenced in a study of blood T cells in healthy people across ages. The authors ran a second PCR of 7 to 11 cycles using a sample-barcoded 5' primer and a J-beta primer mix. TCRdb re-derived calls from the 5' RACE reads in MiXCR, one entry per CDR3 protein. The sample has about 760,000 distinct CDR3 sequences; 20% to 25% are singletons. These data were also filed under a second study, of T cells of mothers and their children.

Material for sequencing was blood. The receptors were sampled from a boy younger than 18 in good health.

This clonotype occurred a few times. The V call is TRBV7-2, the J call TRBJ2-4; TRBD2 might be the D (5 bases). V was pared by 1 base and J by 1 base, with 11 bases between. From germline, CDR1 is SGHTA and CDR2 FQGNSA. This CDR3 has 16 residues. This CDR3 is CASSLVRGIAKNIQYF. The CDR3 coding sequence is TGTGCCAGCAGCTTAGTAAGAGGGATCGCCAAAAACATTCAGTACTTC.

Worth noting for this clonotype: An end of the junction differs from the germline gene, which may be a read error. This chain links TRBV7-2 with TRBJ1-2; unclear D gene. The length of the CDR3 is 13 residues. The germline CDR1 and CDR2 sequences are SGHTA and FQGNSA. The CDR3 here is CASSIAAVYGYTF. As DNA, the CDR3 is TGTGCCAGCAGCATAGCGGCAGTCTATGGCTACACCTTC.

CDR3 nucleotides: TGTGCCAGCAGCCAAGATAAAAGGACCTCACCCCTCCACTTT. It encodes CASSQDKRTSPLHF. The chain links TRBV4-2 to TRBJ1-6; D gene uncertain. This CDR3 has 14 residues. With 0 bases removed from V and 10 bases from J, the gap between germline ends came to 10 bases. The V gene's germline CDR1 is LGHNA and CDR2 YNFKEQ.

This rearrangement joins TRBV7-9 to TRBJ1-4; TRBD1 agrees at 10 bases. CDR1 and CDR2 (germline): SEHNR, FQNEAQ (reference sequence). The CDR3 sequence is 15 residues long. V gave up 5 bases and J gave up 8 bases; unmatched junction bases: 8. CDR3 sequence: CASSTTTGGTEKLFF. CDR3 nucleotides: TGTGCCAGCAGCACAACGACAGGGGGCACGGAAAAACTGTTTTTT.

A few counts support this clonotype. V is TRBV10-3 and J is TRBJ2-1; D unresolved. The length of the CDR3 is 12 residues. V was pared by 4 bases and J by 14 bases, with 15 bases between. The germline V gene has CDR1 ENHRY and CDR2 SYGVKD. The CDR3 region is CAISGKQMGKFF. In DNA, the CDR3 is TGTGCCATCAGTGGAAAACAGATGGGCAAGTTCTTC.

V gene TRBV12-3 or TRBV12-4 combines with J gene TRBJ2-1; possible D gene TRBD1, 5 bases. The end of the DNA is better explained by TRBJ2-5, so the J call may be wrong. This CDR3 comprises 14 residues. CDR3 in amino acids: CASSFRKGQETQYF. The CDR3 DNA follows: TGTGCCAGCAGTTTCCGAAAGGGGCAAGAGACCCAGTACTTC.

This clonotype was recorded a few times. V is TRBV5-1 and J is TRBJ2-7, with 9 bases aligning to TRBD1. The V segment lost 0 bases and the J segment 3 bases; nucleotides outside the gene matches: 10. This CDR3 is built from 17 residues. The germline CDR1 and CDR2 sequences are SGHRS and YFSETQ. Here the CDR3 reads CASSLEGLGQGRYEQYF. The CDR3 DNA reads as TGCGCCAGCAGCTTGGAAGGTCTAGGACAGGGGCGCTACGAGCAGTACTTC.

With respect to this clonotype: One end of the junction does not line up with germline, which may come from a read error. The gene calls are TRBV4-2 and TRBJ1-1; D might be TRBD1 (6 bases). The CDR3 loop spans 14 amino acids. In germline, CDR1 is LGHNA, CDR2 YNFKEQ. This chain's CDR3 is CATGLGGRSTEAFF. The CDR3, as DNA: TGTGCCACCGGGCTCGGGGGGCGCAGCACTGAAGCATTCTTT.

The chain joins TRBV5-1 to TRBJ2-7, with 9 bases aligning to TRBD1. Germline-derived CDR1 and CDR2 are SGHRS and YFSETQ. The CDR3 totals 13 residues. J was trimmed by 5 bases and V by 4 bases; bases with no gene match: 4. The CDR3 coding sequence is TGCGCCAGCAGCGCCGGGGACAGGGACGAGCAGTACTTC. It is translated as CASSAGDRDEQYF. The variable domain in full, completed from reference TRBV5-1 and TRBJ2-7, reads KAGVTQTPRYLIKTRGQQVTLSCSPISGHRSVSWYQQTPGQGLQFLFEYFSETQRNKGNFPGRFSGRQFSNSRSEMNVSTLELGDSALYLCASSAGDRDEQYFGPGTRLTVT.

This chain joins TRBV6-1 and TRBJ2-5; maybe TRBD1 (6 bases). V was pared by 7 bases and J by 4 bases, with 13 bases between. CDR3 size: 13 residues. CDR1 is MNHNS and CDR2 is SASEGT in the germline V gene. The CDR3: CASNRGSGETQYF. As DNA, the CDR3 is TGTGCCAGCAATAGGGGGAGTGGAGAGACCCAGTACTTC.

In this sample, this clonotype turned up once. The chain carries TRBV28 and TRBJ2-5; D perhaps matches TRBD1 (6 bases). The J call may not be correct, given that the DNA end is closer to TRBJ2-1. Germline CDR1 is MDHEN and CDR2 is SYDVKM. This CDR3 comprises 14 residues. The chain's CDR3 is CASSLLSGDGEQFF. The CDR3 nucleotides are TGTGCCAGCAGTTTATTATCAGGGGATGGTGAGCAGTTCTTC.

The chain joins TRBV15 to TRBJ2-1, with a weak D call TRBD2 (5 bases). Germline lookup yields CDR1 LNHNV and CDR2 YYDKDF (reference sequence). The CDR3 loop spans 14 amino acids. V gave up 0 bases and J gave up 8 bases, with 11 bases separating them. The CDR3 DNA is TGTGCCACCAGCAGAGATGCATGGGGAGATGAGCAGTTCTTC. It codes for CATSRDAWGDEQFF.

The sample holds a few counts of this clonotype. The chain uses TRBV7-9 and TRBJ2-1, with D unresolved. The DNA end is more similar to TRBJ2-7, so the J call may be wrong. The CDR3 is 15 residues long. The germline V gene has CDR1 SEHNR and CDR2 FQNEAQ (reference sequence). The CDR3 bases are TGTGCCAGCAGCCTAGTTTGGTCTGAATCCTACGAGCAGTACTTC. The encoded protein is CASSLVWSESYEQYF.

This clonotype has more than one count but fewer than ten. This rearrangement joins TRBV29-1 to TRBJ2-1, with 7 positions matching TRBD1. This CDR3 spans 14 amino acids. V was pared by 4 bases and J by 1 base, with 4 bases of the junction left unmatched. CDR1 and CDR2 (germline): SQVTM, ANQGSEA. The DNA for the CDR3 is TGCAGCGTTGGGGTGACAGGGTCCTACAATGAGCAGTTCTTC. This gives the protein CSVGVTGSYNEQFF.

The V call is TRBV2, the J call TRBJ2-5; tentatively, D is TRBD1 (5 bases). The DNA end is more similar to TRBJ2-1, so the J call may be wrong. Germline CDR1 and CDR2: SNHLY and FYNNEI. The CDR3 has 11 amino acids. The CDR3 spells CASLQGSEQFF. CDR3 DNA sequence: TGTGCCAGCCTTCAGGGCAGTGAGCAGTTCTTC.

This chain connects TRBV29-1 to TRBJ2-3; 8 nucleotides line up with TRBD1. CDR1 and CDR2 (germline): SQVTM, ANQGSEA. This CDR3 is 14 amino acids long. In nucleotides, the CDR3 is TGCAACTCTTCAGGGGGCGGGATCACAGATACGCAGTATTTT. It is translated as CNSSGGGITDTQYF.

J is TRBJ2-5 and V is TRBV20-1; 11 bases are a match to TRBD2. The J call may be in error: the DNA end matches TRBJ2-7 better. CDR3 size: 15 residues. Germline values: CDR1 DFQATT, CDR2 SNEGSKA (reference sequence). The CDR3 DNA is TGCAGTGCTAGAGATATAGCGGGAGGGCCCCACGAGCAGTACTTC. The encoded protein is CSARDIAGGPHEQYF.

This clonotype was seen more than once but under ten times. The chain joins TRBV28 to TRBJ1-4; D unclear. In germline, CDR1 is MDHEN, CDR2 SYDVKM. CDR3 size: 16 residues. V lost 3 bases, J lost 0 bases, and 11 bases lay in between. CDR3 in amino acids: CASSFRLDATNEKLFF. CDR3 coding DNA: TGTGCCAGCAGTTTCCGACTGGACGCAACTAATGAAAAACTGTTTTTT.

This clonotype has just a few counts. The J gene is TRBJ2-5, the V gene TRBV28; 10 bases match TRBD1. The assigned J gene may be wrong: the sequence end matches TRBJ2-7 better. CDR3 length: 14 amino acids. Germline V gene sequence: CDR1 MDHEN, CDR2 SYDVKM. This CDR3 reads CASRPNDRGPEQYF. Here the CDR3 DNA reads TGTGCCAGCAGACCCAATGACAGGGGGCCCGAGCAGTACTTC.

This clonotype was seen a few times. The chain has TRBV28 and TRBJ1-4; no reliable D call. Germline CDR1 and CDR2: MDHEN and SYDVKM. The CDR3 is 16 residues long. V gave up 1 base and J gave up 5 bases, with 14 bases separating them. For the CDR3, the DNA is TGTGCCAGCAGTTTATCCCCTCCAGGAGGGAATGAAAAACTGTTTTTT. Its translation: CASSLSPPGGNEKLFF.

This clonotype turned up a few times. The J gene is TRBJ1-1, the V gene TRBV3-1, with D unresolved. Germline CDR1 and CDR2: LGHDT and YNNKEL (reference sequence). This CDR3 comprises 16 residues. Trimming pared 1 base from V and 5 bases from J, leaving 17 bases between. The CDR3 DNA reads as TGTGCCAGCAGCCAAGGGATGCTTATTCGGGGAACTGAAGCTTTCTTT. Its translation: CASSQGMLIRGTEAFF.